The source of this T cell receptor (beta chain) is a study of cytomegalovirus exposure and HLA in healthy donors. Overall study context: Of around 400 genotyped donors, about 80% grouped in the Caucasian-associated ancestry cluster. Findings and caveats of the study: Previous analysis showed most TCR beta V segments were productive about 87% or about 30% of the time.

The PCR was carried out with 60 Vbeta primers and 13 Jbeta primers. Sequenced by immunoSEQ multiplex PCR; TCRdb stores in-frame clones only, minus some. This table has about 140,000 clones, roughly 80% appearing once. A note on this clone: Its specificity is not known.

Germline-derived CDR1 and CDR2 are MNHNS and SASEGT. CDR3 length equals 14 residues. V lost 6 bases to trimming and J lost 3 bases; unmatched junction nucleotides: 6. The genes are TRBV6-1 and TRBJ2-7; 9 bases map to TRBD1. The source is a female donor in good health and CMV-seronegative. The sample taken for sequencing was PBMCs. Written as DNA, the CDR3 is TGTGCCAGCAGCGCCCCGGGACAGGGCTACGAGCAGTACTTC. Amino acids: CASSAPGQGYEQYF.